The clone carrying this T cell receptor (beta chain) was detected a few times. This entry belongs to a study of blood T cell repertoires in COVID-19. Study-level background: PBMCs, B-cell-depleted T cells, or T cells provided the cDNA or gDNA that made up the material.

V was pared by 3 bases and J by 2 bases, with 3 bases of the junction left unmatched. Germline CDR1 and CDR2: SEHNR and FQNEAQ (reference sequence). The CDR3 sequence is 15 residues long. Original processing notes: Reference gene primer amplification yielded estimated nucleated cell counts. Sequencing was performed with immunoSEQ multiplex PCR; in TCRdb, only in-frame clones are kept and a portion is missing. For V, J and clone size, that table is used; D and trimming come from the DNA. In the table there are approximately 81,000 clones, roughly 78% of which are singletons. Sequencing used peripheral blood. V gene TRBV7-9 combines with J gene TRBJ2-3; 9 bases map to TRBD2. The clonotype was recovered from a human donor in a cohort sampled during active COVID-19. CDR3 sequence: CASSLAGGATDTQYF. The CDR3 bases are TGTGCCAGCAGCTTGGCGGGGGGGGCCACAGATACGCAGTATTTT.